The 26 T cell receptor beta chains below come from one sample, sequenced in a study of cytomegalovirus exposure and HLA in healthy donors. Primers for the PCR totalled 60 Vbeta and 13 Jbeta. Sequencing used immunoSEQ multiplex PCR; TCRdb keeps in-frame clones, though not all of them. The clone table shows about 84,000 clones, with the ten largest holding around 0.6%. Sequences were obtained from PBMCs. The receptors were sampled from a man in his fifties or sixties in good health and CMV-seronegative.

This rearrangement joins TRBV5-1 to TRBJ2-5; the match to TRBD1 covers 8 bases. This CDR3 contains 14 residues. From germline, CDR1 is SGHRS and CDR2 YFSETQ. Trimming at V came to 2 bases and at J to 2 bases, leaving 2 bases not matched to a gene. For the CDR3, the DNA is TGCGCCAGCAGCTTCCGGGACAGGCAAGAGACCCAGTACTTC. Its translation is CASSFRDRQETQYF.

The V call is TRBV2, the J call TRBJ2-2; possible D gene TRBD1, 6 bases. Germline V gene lookup returns CDR1 SNHLY and CDR2 FYNNEI. The CDR3 consists of 13 residues. Trimming took 6 bases from V and 5 from J, leaving 10 bases between them. In DNA form, the CDR3 reads TGTGCCAGCAGGGGGGCGTCTACCGGGGAGCTGTTTTTT. Encoded protein: CASRGASTGELFF.

The chain employs TRBV28 and TRBJ1-6; 8 bases fit TRBD1. In germline, CDR1 is MDHEN, CDR2 SYDVKM. CDR3 size: 15 residues. V was clipped by 3 bases and J by 8 bases; unmatched bases: 6. This chain's CDR3 is CASSLGQASYSPLHF. As DNA, the CDR3 is TGTGCCAGCAGTTTGGGACAGGCGAGTTATTCACCCCTCCACTTT.

The chain joins TRBV6-5 to TRBJ2-7, with D possibly matching TRBD1 (6 bases). V was clipped by 2 bases and J by 0 bases, with 14 bases between them. The CDR3 is 16 residues long. Looked up from germline, CDR1 is MNHEY and CDR2 is SVGAGI. This CDR3 reads CASSYGRQAGSYEQYF. Here the CDR3 DNA reads TGTGCCAGCAGTTACGGGCGACAGGCCGGCTCCTACGAGCAGTACTTC.

The gene calls are TRBV7-9 and TRBJ2-5; possibly TRBD1 for D (5 bases). CDR3 length: 15 amino acids. V was trimmed by 2 bases and J by 0 bases, leaving 10 bases between them. CDR1 and CDR2 from the germline V gene are SEHNR and FQNEAQ (reference sequence). The CDR3 DNA reads as TGTGCCAGCAGCTTACGGGCAGGGAACCAAGAGACCCAGTACTTC. Protein sequence: CASSLRAGNQETQYF.

In regard to this clone: The junction does not match germline at one end; this may be a read error. This chain links TRBV6-6 with TRBJ2-1; D perhaps matches TRBD2 (5 bases). Germline loops: CDR1 MNHNY, CDR2 SVGAGI (reference sequence). This CDR3 has 14 amino acids. The DNA of the CDR3 is TGTGCCAGCAGTTACGGGAGCTCCGACAATGAGCAGTTCTTC. This gives the protein CASSYGSSDNEQFF.

This sequence joins TRBV29-1 and TRBJ2-5, with 13 bases lining up with TRBD2. This CDR3 has 17 amino acids. Trimming at V came to 2 bases and at J to 1 base, leaving 7 bases not matched to a gene. Germline-derived CDR1 and CDR2 are SQVTM and ANQGSEA. The CDR3 DNA reads TGCAGCGTTGAAAAAACTAGCGGGGGGGGGTTCCAAGAGACCCAGTACTTC. As protein: CSVEKTSGGGFQETQYF.

The chain combines TRBV5-4 with TRBJ2-1; 8 nucleotides agree with TRBD1. This CDR3 region has 13 residues. The trim removed 1 base at V and 7 bases at J, leaving 1 base unmatched. Germline CDR1 SGHNT, CDR2 YYREEE (reference sequence). The CDR3 reads CASSLQGANEQFF. The CDR3, as DNA: TGTGCCAGCAGCTTGCAGGGGGCGAATGAGCAGTTCTTC.

The V call is TRBV7-3, the J call TRBJ2-5, with TRBD1 identical over 8 bases. The CDR3 totals 15 residues. The J segment lost 1 base and the V segment lost 5 bases, leaving 6 bases of the junction unmatched. Germline loops: CDR1 SGHTA, CDR2 FQGTGA. The CDR3 loop is CASSPNGQGQETQYF. The CDR3 DNA reads TGTGCCAGCAGCCCAAATGGACAGGGCCAAGAGACCCAGTACTTC.

The chain uses TRBV27 and TRBJ1-2; the D gene is possibly TRBD1 (5 bases). V shed 0 bases and J shed 4 bases, with 15 bases lying between them. The CDR3 spans 16 residues. Germline CDR1 is MNHEY and CDR2 is SMNVEV (reference sequence). The CDR3 DNA reads TGTGCCAGCAGTTTATCCCCCTTAACAGGTTCCTATGGCTACACCTTC. This sequence encodes CASSLSPLTGSYGYTF.

CDR3 sequence (DNA): TGTGCCAGCAGCTTGGCCCGGTCTGGAAACACCATATATTTT. The encoded protein is CASSLARSGNTIYF. The rearrangement links TRBV5-4 to TRBJ1-3; D call uncertain. With 0 bases removed from V and 1 base from J, the gap between germline ends came to 5 bases. CDR3 size: 14 residues. CDR1 and CDR2 from the germline V gene are SGHNT and YYREEE (reference sequence). Drawing the rest from reference TRBV5-4 and TRBJ1-3, the complete variable domain is ETGVTQSPTHLIKTRGQQVTLRCSSQSGHNTVSWYQQALGQGPQFIFQYYREEENGRGNFPPRFSGLQFPNYSSELNVNALELDDSALYLCASSLARSGNTIYFGEGSWLTVV.

This sequence joins TRBV27 and TRBJ1-5; 7 positions agree with TRBD1. Germline values: CDR1 MNHEY, CDR2 SMNVEV (reference sequence). Losses at the gene ends were 6 bases for V and 5 bases for J; bases not matched to a gene: 7. The CDR3 spans 14 residues. CDR3 in amino acids: CASRGQTPYQPQHF. CDR3 DNA: TGTGCCAGCAGGGGACAGACCCCGTATCAGCCCCAGCATTTT.

V is TRBV28 and J is TRBJ1-2; 7 positions match TRBD1. V gave up 2 bases and J gave up 1 base; unmatched junction bases: 4. The germline gives CDR1 MDHEN, CDR2 SYDVKM. This CDR3 comprises 15 residues. This chain's CDR3 is CASSLIQGNNYGYTF. Written as DNA, the CDR3 is TGTGCCAGCAGTTTAATACAGGGGAATAACTATGGCTACACCTTC.

The chain carries TRBV6-6 and TRBJ1-5; the D gene is possibly TRBD1 (5 bases). Trimming took off 7 bases at V and 4 bases at J, with 11 bases between the two ends. The CDR3 has 13 residues. CDR1 MNHNY and CDR2 SVGAGI come from the germline V gene (reference sequence). The CDR3 here is CASKLQDNQPQHF. The CDR3 coding sequence is TGTGCCAGCAAGTTACAGGATAATCAGCCCCAGCATTTT.

V and J are TRBV18 and TRBJ1-1; D possibly corresponds to TRBD1 (6 bases). From germline, CDR1 is KGHSH and CDR2 LQKENI. V was trimmed by 3 bases and J by 4 bases, leaving 15 bases between them. The CDR3 is 15 amino acids. The CDR3 region has the DNA TGTGCCAGCTCACCGTCCCATTCACAGGGCACTGAAGCTTTCTTT. Its translation: CASSPSHSQGTEAFF. Full variable domain (missing parts from reference TRBV18 and TRBJ1-1): NAGVMQNPRHLVRRRGQEARLRCSPMKGHSHVYWYRQLPEEGLKFMVYLQKENIIDESGMPKERFSAEFPKEGPSILRIQQVVRGDSAAYFCASSPSHSQGTEAFFGQGTRLTVV.

J is TRBJ1-2 and V is TRBV6-6; D remains ambiguous. The CDR3 sequence is 13 residues long. V was clipped by 4 bases and J by 4 bases, with 10 bases between them. Germline lookup yields CDR1 MNHNY and CDR2 SVGAGI (reference sequence). The CDR3 here is CASSSGGIYGYTF. The CDR3 nucleotides are TGTGCCAGCAGTTCTGGCGGAATCTATGGCTACACCTTC.

The chain recombines TRBV5-1 with TRBJ1-3, with no clear D. Looked up from germline, CDR1 is SGHRS and CDR2 is YFSETQ. The CDR3 loop spans 16 amino acids. Deletions cut 2 bases from V and 2 bases from J, with 14 bases between. This CDR3 is CASSFDAYDTGNTIYF. CDR3 DNA sequence: TGCGCCAGCAGCTTTGACGCCTATGACACTGGAAACACCATATATTTT.

The rearrangement links TRBV6-5 to TRBJ2-7, with D possibly being TRBD2 (7 bases). Per the germline V gene, CDR1 is MNHEY and CDR2 is SVGAGI. The CDR3 contains 14 residues. The germline V and J ends were trimmed by 8 bases and 0 bases, with 14 bases remaining between them. The CDR3 reads CASARGASSYEQYF. DNA of the CDR3: TGTGCCAGCGCCCGGGGGGCCAGCTCCTACGAGCAGTACTTC.

The chain links TRBV6-1 to TRBJ1-5, with D hard to call. This CDR3 contains 15 residues. V lost 3 bases and J lost 4, with 13 bases in between. Germline lookup yields CDR1 MNHNS and CDR2 SASEGT. The CDR3 DNA is TGTGCCAGCAGTGATACAGATTTGGTTAATCAGCCCCAGCATTTT. Its protein product is CASSDTDLVNQPQHF.

The chain employs TRBV18 and TRBJ1-2; no definite D call. With 0 bases removed from V and 7 bases from J, the gap between germline ends came to 12 bases. The CDR3 totals 14 residues. The V gene's germline CDR1 is KGHSH and CDR2 LQKENI. The CDR3 protein is CASSPPATRGGYTF. CDR3 bases: TGTGCCAGCTCACCACCGGCTACCCGGGGTGGCTACACCTTC.

The rearrangement uses TRBV19 and TRBJ1-3, with D uncertain. The CDR3 is made up of 16 amino acids. Germline CDR1 reads LNHDA; CDR2 reads SQIVND (reference sequence). Between the trimmed V and J ends, which lost 6 bases and 0 bases, there was a span of 15 bases. The CDR3 bases are TGTGCCAGTAGCTGGGTACAGCCATTCTCTGGAAACACCATATATTTT. This sequence encodes CASSWVQPFSGNTIYF. Full variable domain (outside the CDR3, taken from reference TRBV19 and TRBJ1-3): DGGITQSPKYLFRKEGQNVTLSCEQNLNHDAMYWYRQDPGQGLRLIYYSQIVNDFQKGDIAEGYSVSREKKESFPLTVTSAQKNPTAFYLCASSWVQPFSGNTIYFGEGSWLTVV.

The chain combines TRBV15 with TRBJ2-5, with unresolved D. The V gene's germline CDR1 is LNHNV and CDR2 YYDKDF (reference sequence). Trimming took 3 bases from V and 5 from J, leaving 13 bases between them. This CDR3 is 14 amino acids long. CDR3 loop: CATSSSKSAETQYF. As DNA, the CDR3 is TGTGCCACCAGCAGCTCAAAATCCGCGGAGACCCAGTACTTC.

The chain recombines TRBV5-1 with TRBJ2-3; 8 bases are shared with TRBD1. CDR1 is SGHRS, CDR2 YFSETQ, per germline. The J segment lost 1 base and the V segment lost 1 base, leaving 8 bases of the junction unmatched. The CDR3 has 17 residues. This CDR3 reads CASSLKSGQGGTDTQYF. The CDR3 DNA sequence: TGCGCCAGCAGCTTGAAGTCTGGACAGGGAGGCACAGATACGCAGTATTTT.

The chain employs TRBV2 and TRBJ2-2; 10 bases are a match to TRBD2. CDR1 is SNHLY and CDR2 is FYNNEI in the germline V gene. This CDR3 region has 16 residues. Germline trimming cut 6 bases from V and 5 bases from J; bases unmatched to any gene: 9. The DNA of the CDR3 is TGTGCCAGCAGGCCCACTAGCGGGGCAACAACCGGGGAGCTGTTTTTT. Its translation: CASRPTSGATTGELFF. The full variable domain, with the rest looked up from reference TRBV2 and TRBJ2-2, is EPEVTQTPSHQVTQMGQEVILRCVPISNHLYFYWYRQILGQKVEFLVSFYNNEISEKSEIFDDQFSVERPDGSNFTLKIRSTKLEDSAMYFCASRPTSGATTGELFFGEGSRLTVL.

The V and J genes are TRBV12-2 and TRBJ2-1; TRBD2 was called by the table and not checked on the DNA. TRBV12-2 counts as a pseudogene. The length of the CDR3 is 21 residues. The CDR3 loop reads CASRLVTGTSGGRSSYNEQFF. The CDR3 coding sequence is TGTGCAAGTCGCTTAGTAACCGGGACTAGCGGGGGCCGGAGCTCCTACAATGAGCAGTTCTTC.

The CDR3 region is CASSLMGQGDEQYF. The CDR3 region has the DNA TGTGCCAGCAGCTTGATGGGACAGGGCGACGAGCAGTACTTC. V is TRBV5-6 and J is TRBJ2-7; 9 bases map to TRBD1. Germline V CDR1 and CDR2: SGHDT, YYEEEE. The CDR3 loop spans 14 amino acids. Trimming at V came to 1 base and at J to 5 bases, leaving 4 bases not matched to a gene.